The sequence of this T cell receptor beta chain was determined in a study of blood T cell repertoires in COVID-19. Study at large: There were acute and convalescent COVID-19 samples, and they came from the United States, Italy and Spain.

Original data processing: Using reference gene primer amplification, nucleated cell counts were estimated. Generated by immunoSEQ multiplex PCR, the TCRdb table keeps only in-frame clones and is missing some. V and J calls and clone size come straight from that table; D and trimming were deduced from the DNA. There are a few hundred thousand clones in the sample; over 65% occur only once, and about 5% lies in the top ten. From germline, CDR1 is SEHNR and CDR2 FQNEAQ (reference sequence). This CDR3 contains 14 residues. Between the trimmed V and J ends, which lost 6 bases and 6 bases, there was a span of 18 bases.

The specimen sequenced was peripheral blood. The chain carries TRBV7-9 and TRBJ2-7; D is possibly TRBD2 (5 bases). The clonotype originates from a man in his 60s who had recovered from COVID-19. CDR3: CASRGVWAGGEQYF. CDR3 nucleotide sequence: TGTGCCAGCAGGGGAGTGTGGGCGGGCGGCGAGCAGTACTTC.